These T cell receptor beta chains were read from a single sample in a study of blood T cell repertoires in COVID-19. The table came from immunoSEQ multiplex PCR; TCRdb's copy has only in-frame clones and leaves some out. The sample lists around 130,000 clones, around 86% occurring once. The sequencing input was peripheral blood. The receptors were gathered from a woman aged 45-60 years who had recovered from COVID-19. The CDR3 runs from the conserved cysteine through the conserved F or W. D genes are given only for firm matches. Clone size appears in some rows only: once, few, many, or a class for an expanded clone.

J	D	size	V	DNA	CDR3
TRBJ1-2	TRBD1	once	TRBV9	TGTGCCAGCAGCGCTGACAGGGGCGGAGGGGGCTACACCTTC	CASSADRGGGGYTF
TRBJ1-1	TRBD1	once	TRBV7-2	TGTGCCAGCAGCCCAACTCCGGGACAGACTGAAGCTTTCTTT	CASSPTPGQTEAFF
TRBJ2-1	.	once	TRBV2	TGTGCCAGCATCTGGGACACCGCCTTGTTCTTC	CASIWDTALFF
TRBJ1-3	.	.	TRBV5-5	TGTGCCAGCAGCTTGGACTCCGGAAACACCATATATTTT	CASSLDSGNTIYF
TRBJ1-4	.	.	TRBV11-2	TGTGCCAGCAGCTTGACAAGGGGGAATGAAAAACTGTTTTTT	CASSLTRGNEKLFF
TRBJ2-1	.	few	TRBV7-9	TGTGCCAGCAGCTTAGGGACTATGGCCTCCAATAAGCAGTTCTTC	CASSLGTMASNKQFF
TRBJ2-1	TRBD1	.	TRBV23-1	TGCGCCAGCAGTCAATCTGGGACAGGGATTTGTAATGAGCAGTTCTTC	CASSQSGTGICNEQFF
TRBJ2-7	.	.	TRBV25-1	TGTGCCAGCAGTGACAGTCGAATAAGCTCCTACGAGCAGTACTTC	CASSDSRISSYEQYF
TRBJ1-2	TRBD1	.	TRBV10-1	TGCGCCAGCAGCCCTAACAGGGGCCCTTATGGCTACACCTTC	CASSPNRGPYGYTF
TRBJ2-5	.	.	TRBV28	TGTGCCAGCAGCCGACTCCAAGAGACCCAGTACTTC	CASSRLQETQYF
TRBJ2-6	.	.	TRBV7-8	TGTGCCAGCAGCCCTAAAGAAGCTGGGGCCAACGTCCTGACTTTC	CASSPKEAGANVLTF
TRBJ2-5	.	.	TRBV24-1	TGTGCCACCAGTGATCCTACAGCACAAGAGACCCAGTACTTC	CATSDPTAQETQYF
TRBJ2-7	TRBD1	.	TRBV13	TGTGCCAGCAGCTTAGTGGGACAGGGGAGAGACGAGCAGTACTTC	CASSLVGQGRDEQYF
TRBJ2-1	TRBD2	few	TRBV4-1	TGCGCCAGCAGCCAAGAGACTAGCGGGAGACGTAATGAGCAGTTCTTC	CASSQETSGRRNEQFF
TRBJ2-3	TRBD2	once	TRBV5-1	TGCGCCAGCAGCTTGACGGCGGGGGGCCCCACAGATACGCAGTATTTT	CASSLTAGGPTDTQYF
TRBJ2-5	TRBD2	.	TRBV11-2	TGTGCCAGCAGCTTAGACCCCGGGACTAGCTTTCAGTACTTC	CASSLDPGTSFQYF
TRBJ1-1	TRBD1	few	TRBV11-2	TGTGCCAGCACTCAGGGGGAGAGCACTGAAGCTTTCTTT	CASTQGESTEAFF
TRBJ2-1	TRBD2	.	TRBV11-3	TGTGCCAGCAGCCACGGGGTCGGCGGGGGGAAGAACGAGCAGTTCTTC	CASSHGVGGGKNEQFF
TRBJ2-3	.	.	TRBV21-1	TGTGCCAGCAGCAACTTAGCGGGCGACACAGATACGCAGTATTTT	CASSNLAGDTDTQYF
TRBJ2-2	TRBD1	.	TRBV5-1	TGCGCCAGCAGCGCGGGACAGGAAGGGGCCGGGGAGCTGTTTTTT	CASSAGQEGAGELFF
TRBJ1-2	TRBD1	.	TRBV19	TGTGCCAGTAGTATAGTTTCGGGACAGGGGTTCGGCTACACCTTC	CASSIVSGQGFGYTF
TRBJ1-2	.	once	TRBV9	TGTGCCAGCAGCCCAGAGGGAACAAGGTCGTCCGGCTACACCTTC	CASSPEGTRSSGYTF
TRBJ1-6	.	once	TRBV6-5	TGTGCCAGCCTAGCCGGCTACCCGAATTCACCCCTCCACTTT	CASLAGYPNSPLHF
TRBJ2-7	.	.	TRBV5-6	TGTGCCAGCAGCTCCCAAACCTACGAGCAGTACTTC	CASSSQTYEQYF
TRBJ2-7	TRBD1	.	TRBV4-2	TGTGCCAGCAGCCAAGATCAAGAGACAGGGGGTTGGGGCGAGCAGTACTTC	CASSQDQETGGWGEQYF
TRBJ1-2	.	once	TRBV27	TGTGCCAGCAGTTTATCGATGGGGAGAGGAAATGGCTACACCTTC	CASSLSMGRGNGYTF